These T cell receptor beta chains were read from a single sample in a study of PD-L1 blockade in urothelial cancer. TCRdb's copy holds only in-frame clones and misses some; the assay was immunoSEQ multiplex PCR. Found here are more than 90,000 clones, around nine tenths of them singletons; the top ten hold about 2%. Sample: PBMCs, taken around atezolizumab (anti-PD-L1) treatment. Every receptor here comes from a man between 60 and 70 years old with urothelial cancer. CDR3s include the opening cysteine and the closing phenylalanine or tryptophan. Each record gives: J gene, clone size, D gene, V gene, CDR3 protein, CDR3 DNA. A D gene is named only where the DNA matches it firmly. Clone size appears in some rows only: once, few, many, or a class for an expanded clone.

TRBJ2-3 . TRBD2 TRBV5-4 CASSVGTTTDTQYF TGTGCCAGCAGCGTGGGGACTACCACAGATACGCAGTATTTT
TRBJ2-5 . TRBD2 TRBV5-4 CASSFGSGTRGETQYF TGTGCCAGCAGCTTTGGTAGCGGGACCCGTGGAGAGACCCAGTACTTC
TRBJ1-2 . TRBD1 TRBV5-6 CASSTKLQGTFGGYTF TGTGCCAGCAGTACCAAACTACAGGGGACGTTTGGAGGCTACACCTTC
TRBJ2-7 few . TRBV15 CATSRDLVTEQYF TGTGCCACCAGCAGAGATCTAGTCACCGAGCAGTACTTC
TRBJ1-5 . TRBD1 TRBV10-3 CAISPDRAEQPQHF TGTGCCATCAGTCCGGACAGGGCGGAACAGCCCCAGCATTTT
TRBJ1-3 . TRBD1 TRBV5-6 CASSRDPGGEGNTIYF TGTGCCAGCAGTCGCGACCCAGGGGGCGAAGGAAACACCATATATTTT
TRBJ2-1 . . TRBV7-2 CASSFTGTPSPVQFF TGTGCCAGCAGCTTTACCGGGACACCTTCACCTGTCCAGTTCTTC
TRBJ1-3 . TRBD1 TRBV6-6 CASSQGQGASGNTIYF TGTGCCAGCAGTCAGGGACAGGGGGCTTCTGGAAACACCATATATTTT
TRBJ2-7 . TRBD2 TRBV7-2 CASSLAQASGGRLDEQYF TGTGCCAGCAGCTTAGCGCAGGCTAGCGGGGGTCGGCTCGACGAGCAGTACTTC
TRBJ2-7 . . TRBV9 CASSAGGRGEQYF TGTGCCAGCAGCGCAGGGGGGCGTGGGGAGCAGTACTTC
TRBJ1-1 . TRBD1 TRBV5-4 CASSFRDRATEAFF TGTGCCAGCAGCTTCCGGGACAGGGCCACTGAAGCTTTCTTT
TRBJ1-2 . . TRBV2 CASSEEGTVYGYTF TGTGCCAGCAGTGAGGAGGGAACAGTCTATGGCTACACCTTC
TRBJ1-1 . . TRBV5-1 CASTPGGNGATEAFF TGCGCCAGCACCCCGGGGGGGAACGGGGCCACTGAAGCTTTCTTT
TRBJ1-5 . . TRBV6-1 CASSESFGGMGNQPQHF TGTGCCAGCAGTGAATCTTTCGGGGGAATGGGCAATCAGCCCCAGCATTTT
TRBJ1-2 . TRBD1 TRBV6-5 CASRGGQTYGYTF TGTGCCAGCAGAGGGGGACAGACCTATGGCTACACCTTC
TRBJ2-4 . . TRBV10-1 CASSESPKNIQYF TGCGCCAGCAGTGAGTCTCCTAAAAACATTCAGTACTTC
TRBJ2-7 once . TRBV5-1 CASSPPLAKAGEQYF TGCGCCAGCAGCCCCCCCCTTGCGAAGGCGGGGGAGCAGTACTTC
TRBJ2-7 few TRBD1 TRBV5-6 CASSLGVRGQHEQYF TGTGCCAGCAGCTTGGGGGTCAGGGGGCAACACGAGCAGTACTTC
TRBJ1-2 . TRBD1 TRBV10-2 CASTPSGSGGDGYTF TGCGCCAGCACCCCCAGCGGGTCAGGGGGAGATGGCTACACCTTC
TRBJ2-2 . . TRBV6-1 CASRSLTGAGGELFF TGTGCCAGCAGGAGTTTAACGGGAGCTGGCGGGGAGCTGTTTTTT
TRBJ1-1 once . TRBV7-9 CASSFPGKVTEAFF TGTGCCAGCAGCTTCCCGGGGAAGGTAACTGAAGCTTTCTTT
TRBJ1-5 . . TRBV18 CASSPEVNQPQHF TGTGCCAGCTCACCGGAGGTGAATCAGCCCCAGCATTTT
TRBJ2-3 . TRBD1 TRBV5-8 CASSHGTELRYAQYF TGTGCCAGCAGCCACGGGACAGAGCTAAGATACGCGCAGTATTTT
TRBJ2-5 . . TRBV6-5 CASSSLTIPETQYF TGTGCCAGCAGTTCCCTGACTATCCCGGAGACCCAGTACTTC
TRBJ1-1 . TRBD1 TRBV5-1 CASGQGGTEAFF TGCGCCAGTGGACAGGGAGGGACTGAAGCTTTCTTT
TRBJ2-7 . . TRBV6-1 CASSEPGPYEQYF TGTGCCAGCAGTGAGCCAGGGCCCTACGAGCAGTACTTC
TRBJ2-7 . . TRBV19 CASSPRGDYEQYF TGTGCCAGTAGCCCCCGGGGAGACTACGAGCAGTACTTC
TRBJ2-1 . . TRBV30 CAWSDPLEFNEQFF TGTGCCTGGAGTGACCCACTAGAATTCAATGAGCAGTTCTTC
TRBJ1-5 . TRBD1 TRBV7-3 CASSSGQADRYSNQPQHF TGTGCCAGCAGCTCGGGACAGGCGGACCGTTATAGCAATCAGCCCCAGCATTTT
TRBJ1-1 . TRBD1 TRBV7-9 CASSITGVSEAFF TGTGCCAGCAGCATAACAGGGGTCTCTGAAGCTTTCTTT
TRBJ2-5 . TRBD2 TRBV28 CAHKPGGAGQETQYF TGTGCGCATAAGCCGGGGGGGGCAGGTCAAGAGACCCAGTACTTC
TRBJ2-3 . TRBD2 TRBV2 CASTLAGGTDTQYF TGTGCCAGCACCCTAGCGGGAGGGACAGATACGCAGTATTTT
TRBJ2-3 . TRBD2 TRBV27 CASTPYSGVRTDTQYF TGTGCCAGCACCCCCTATAGCGGGGTTCGCACAGATACGCAGTATTTT
TRBJ2-1 . . TRBV11-2 CASSPQGIAEQFF TGTGCCAGCAGCCCGCAGGGGATAGCTGAGCAGTTCTTC
TRBJ2-7 few . TRBV2 CASNGNRNYEQYF TGTGCCAGCAATGGAAACAGAAACTACGAGCAGTACTTC
TRBJ2-1 . TRBD1 TRBV27 CASNPGQGRRNEQFF TGTGCCAGCAACCCCGGACAGGGGAGGCGCAATGAGCAGTTCTTC
TRBJ1-2 few . TRBV30 CAWSVGSRNGYTF TGTGCCTGGAGTGTGGGGAGCAGGAATGGCTACACCTTC
TRBJ1-5 . . TRBV21-1 CAGRDTQPQHF TGTGCCGGGAGGGACACTCAGCCCCAGCATTTT
TRBJ1-5 . . TRBV18 CASSPGAGENQPQHF TGTGCCAGCTCACCGGGTGCAGGGGAGAATCAGCCCCAGCATTTT